This record covers a single TCR beta chain. Its antigen is unidentified. These data come from a study of CD8 T cells in ankylosing spondylitis. Molecular-barcoded quantitative 5'-RACE produced these TCR beta libraries. TCRdb independently ran MiXCR on the 5' RACE reads; one entry per CDR3 protein. The table has about 150,000 distinct CDR3 sequences, under 55% seen once. There are 14 residues in the CDR3. V lost 5 bases and J lost 4, with 17 bases in between. CDR1 is SQVTM, CDR2 ANQGSEA, per germline. Broader study findings: Roughly 8 highly homologous variants formed a TCR beta motif that appeared characteristic of ankylosing spondylitis blood. Some motif variants were previously reported in reactive arthritis synovial fluid and blood.

The chain uses TRBV29-1 and TRBJ1-2; D unresolved. The sequence was obtained from a male donor with ankylosing spondylitis. Input material: synovial fluid, either unsorted or a sorted T cell fraction (not recorded which). CDR3 coding DNA: TGCAGCGTTCCGCTGACCCGGTGGGGCTATGGCTACACCTTC. Translation: CSVPLTRWGYGYTF.